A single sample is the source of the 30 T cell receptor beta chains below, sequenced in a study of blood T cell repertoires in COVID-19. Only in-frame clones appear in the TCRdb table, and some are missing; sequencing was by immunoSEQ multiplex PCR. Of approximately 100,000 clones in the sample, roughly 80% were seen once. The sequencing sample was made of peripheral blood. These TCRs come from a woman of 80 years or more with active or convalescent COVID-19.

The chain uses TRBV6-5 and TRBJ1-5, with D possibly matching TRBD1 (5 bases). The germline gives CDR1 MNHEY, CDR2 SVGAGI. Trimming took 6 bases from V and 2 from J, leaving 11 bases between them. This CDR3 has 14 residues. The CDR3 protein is CASSPLGGNQPQHF. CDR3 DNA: TGTGCCAGCAGCCCGTTAGGGGGCAATCAGCCCCAGCATTTT.

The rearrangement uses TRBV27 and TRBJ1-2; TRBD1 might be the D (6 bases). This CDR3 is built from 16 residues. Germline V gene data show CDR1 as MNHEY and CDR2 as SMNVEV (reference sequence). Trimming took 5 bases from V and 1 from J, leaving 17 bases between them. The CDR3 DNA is TGTGCCAGCAGTCCTCGAGGGGGGGCATTTAACTATGGCTACACCTTC. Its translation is CASSPRGGAFNYGYTF.

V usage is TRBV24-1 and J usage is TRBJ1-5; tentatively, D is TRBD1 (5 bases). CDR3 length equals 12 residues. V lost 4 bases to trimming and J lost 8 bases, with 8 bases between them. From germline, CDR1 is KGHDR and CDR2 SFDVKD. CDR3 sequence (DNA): TGTGCCACCAGTGACCCGGACAAGCCCCAGCATTTT. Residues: CATSDPDKPQHF.

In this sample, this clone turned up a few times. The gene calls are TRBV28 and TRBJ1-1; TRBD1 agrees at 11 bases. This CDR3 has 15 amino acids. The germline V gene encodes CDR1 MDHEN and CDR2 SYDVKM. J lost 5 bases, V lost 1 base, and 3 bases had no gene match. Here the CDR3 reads CASSLFGTGGTEAFF. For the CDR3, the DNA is TGTGCCAGCAGTTTATTTGGGACAGGGGGAACTGAAGCTTTCTTT.

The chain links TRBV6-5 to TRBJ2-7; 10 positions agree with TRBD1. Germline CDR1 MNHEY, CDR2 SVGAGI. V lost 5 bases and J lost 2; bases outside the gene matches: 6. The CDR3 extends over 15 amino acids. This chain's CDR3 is CASSNPGQGTYEQYF. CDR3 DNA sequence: TGTGCCAGCAGTAATCCGGGACAGGGGACCTACGAGCAGTACTTC.

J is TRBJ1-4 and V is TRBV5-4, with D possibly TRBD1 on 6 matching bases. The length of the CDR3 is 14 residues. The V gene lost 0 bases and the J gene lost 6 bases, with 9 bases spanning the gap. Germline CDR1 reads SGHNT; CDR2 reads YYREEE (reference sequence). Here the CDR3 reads CASSLVGADEKLFF. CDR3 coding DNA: TGTGCCAGCAGCTTGGTGGGGGCCGATGAAAAACTGTTTTTT.

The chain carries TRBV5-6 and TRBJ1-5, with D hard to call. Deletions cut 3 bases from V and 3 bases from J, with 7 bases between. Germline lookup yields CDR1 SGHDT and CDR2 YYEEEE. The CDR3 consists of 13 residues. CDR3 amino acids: CASSSRPNQPQHF. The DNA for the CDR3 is TGTGCCAGCAGCTCTAGGCCCAATCAGCCCCAGCATTTT.

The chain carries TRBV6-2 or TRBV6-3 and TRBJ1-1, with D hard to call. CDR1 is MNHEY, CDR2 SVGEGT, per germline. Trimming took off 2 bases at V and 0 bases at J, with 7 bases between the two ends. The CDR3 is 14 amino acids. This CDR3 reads CASSYRGLNTEAFF. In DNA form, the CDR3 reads TGTGCCAGCAGTTACCGAGGATTGAACACTGAAGCTTTCTTT.

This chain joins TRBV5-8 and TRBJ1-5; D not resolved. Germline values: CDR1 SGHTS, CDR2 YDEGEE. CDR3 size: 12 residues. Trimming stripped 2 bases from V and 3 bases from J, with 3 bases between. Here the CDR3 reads CASSFLNQPQHF. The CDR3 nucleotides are TGTGCCAGCAGCTTTCTCAATCAGCCCCAGCATTTT.

CDR3: CASTTSGGESPLHF. Written as DNA, the CDR3 is TGTGCCAGCACTACATCCGGGGGGGAATCACCCCTCCACTTT. This chain uses TRBV27 with TRBJ1-6; D is perhaps TRBD1 (5 bases). From germline, CDR1 is MNHEY and CDR2 SMNVEV (reference sequence). The CDR3 totals 14 residues. Trimming stripped 7 bases from V and 10 bases from J, with 17 bases between.

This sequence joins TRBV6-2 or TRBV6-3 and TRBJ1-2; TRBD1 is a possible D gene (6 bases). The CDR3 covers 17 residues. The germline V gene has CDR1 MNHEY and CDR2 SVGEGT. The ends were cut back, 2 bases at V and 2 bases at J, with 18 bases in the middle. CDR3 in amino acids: CASSYGWTAIMNYGYTF. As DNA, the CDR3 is TGTGCCAGCAGTTACGGATGGACAGCAATTATGAACTATGGCTACACCTTC.

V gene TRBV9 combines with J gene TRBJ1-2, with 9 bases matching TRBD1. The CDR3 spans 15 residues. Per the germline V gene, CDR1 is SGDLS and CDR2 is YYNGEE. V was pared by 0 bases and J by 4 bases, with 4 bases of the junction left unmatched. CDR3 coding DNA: TGTGCCAGCAGCGTAGGGACAGGGGTCGGCTATGGCTACACCTTC. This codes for CASSVGTGVGYGYTF.

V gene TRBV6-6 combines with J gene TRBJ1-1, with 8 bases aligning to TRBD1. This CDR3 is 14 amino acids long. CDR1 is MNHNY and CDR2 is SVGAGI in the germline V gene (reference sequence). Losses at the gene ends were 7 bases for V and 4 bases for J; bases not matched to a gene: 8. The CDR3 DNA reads TGTGCCAGCATTCCTGGACAGGGCGTCACTGAAGCTTTCTTT. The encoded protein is CASIPGQGVTEAFF.

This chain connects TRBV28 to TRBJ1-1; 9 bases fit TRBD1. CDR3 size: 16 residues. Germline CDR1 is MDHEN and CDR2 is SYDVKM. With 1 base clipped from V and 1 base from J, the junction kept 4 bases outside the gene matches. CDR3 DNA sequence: TGTGCCAGCAGTTTATCCGGACAGGGGCCGAACACTGAAGCTTTCTTT. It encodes CASSLSGQGPNTEAFF.

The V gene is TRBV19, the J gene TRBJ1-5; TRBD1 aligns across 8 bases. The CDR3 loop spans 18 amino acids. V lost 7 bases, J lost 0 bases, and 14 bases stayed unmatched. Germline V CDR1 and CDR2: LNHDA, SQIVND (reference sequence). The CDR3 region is CASTSGQGRRYSNQPQHF. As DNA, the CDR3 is TGTGCCAGTACCTCCGGACAGGGTAGGAGATATAGCAATCAGCCCCAGCATTTT.

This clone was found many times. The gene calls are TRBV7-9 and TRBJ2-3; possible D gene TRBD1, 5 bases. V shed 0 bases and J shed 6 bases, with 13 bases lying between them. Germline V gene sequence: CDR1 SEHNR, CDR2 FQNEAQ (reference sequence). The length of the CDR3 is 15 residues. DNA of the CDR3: TGTGCCAGCAGCTTAGCGGTACTGCCAGGGGATACGCAGTATTTT. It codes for CASSLAVLPGDTQYF.

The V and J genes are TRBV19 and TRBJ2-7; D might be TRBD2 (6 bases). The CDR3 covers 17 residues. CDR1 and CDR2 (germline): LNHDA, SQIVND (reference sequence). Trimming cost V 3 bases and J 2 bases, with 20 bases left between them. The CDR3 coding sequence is TGTGCCAGTAGTATGACCTTTGGGGGGTCAAACCCCTACGAGCAGTACTTC. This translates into CASSMTFGGSNPYEQYF.

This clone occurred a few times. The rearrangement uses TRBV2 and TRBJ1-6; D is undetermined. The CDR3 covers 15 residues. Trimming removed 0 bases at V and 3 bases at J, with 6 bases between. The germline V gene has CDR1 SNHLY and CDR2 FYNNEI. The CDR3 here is CASSEAPDYNSPLHF. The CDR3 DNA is TGTGCCAGCAGTGAAGCCCCAGACTATAATTCACCCCTCCACTTT.

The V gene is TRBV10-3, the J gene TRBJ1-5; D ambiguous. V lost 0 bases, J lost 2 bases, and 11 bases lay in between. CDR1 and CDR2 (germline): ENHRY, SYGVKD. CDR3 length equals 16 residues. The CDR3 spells CAISESSPWGNQPQHF. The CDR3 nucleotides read TGTGCCATCAGTGAGTCTAGCCCTTGGGGCAATCAGCCCCAGCATTTT.

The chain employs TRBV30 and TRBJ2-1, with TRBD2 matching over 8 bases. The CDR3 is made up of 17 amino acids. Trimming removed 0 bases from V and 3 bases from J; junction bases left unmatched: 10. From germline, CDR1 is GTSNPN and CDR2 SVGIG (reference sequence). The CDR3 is CAWSVLSSGFYYNEQFF. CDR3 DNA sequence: TGTGCCTGGAGTGTGCTTTCTAGCGGGTTCTACTACAATGAGCAGTTCTTC.

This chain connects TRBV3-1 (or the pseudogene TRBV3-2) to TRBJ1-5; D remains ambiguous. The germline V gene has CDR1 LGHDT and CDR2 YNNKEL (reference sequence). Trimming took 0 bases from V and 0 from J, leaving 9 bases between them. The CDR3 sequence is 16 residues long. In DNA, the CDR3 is TGTGCCAGCAGCCAAGATTGGCAGAATAGCAATCAGCCCCAGCATTTT. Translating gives CASSQDWQNSNQPQHF.

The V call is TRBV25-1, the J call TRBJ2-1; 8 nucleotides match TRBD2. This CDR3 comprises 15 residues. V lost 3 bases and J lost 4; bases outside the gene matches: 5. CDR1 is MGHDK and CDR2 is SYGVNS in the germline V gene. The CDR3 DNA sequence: TGTGCCAGCAGTGACCCGGGACTAGAATACAATGAGCAGTTCTTC. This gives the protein CASSDPGLEYNEQFF.

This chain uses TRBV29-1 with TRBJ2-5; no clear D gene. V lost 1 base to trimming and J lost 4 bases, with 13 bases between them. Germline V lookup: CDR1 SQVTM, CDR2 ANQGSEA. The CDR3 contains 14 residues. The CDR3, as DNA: TGCAGCGTTGAAGGGCAGTCCTTCCGAGAGACCCAGTACTTC. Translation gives CSVEGQSFRETQYF.

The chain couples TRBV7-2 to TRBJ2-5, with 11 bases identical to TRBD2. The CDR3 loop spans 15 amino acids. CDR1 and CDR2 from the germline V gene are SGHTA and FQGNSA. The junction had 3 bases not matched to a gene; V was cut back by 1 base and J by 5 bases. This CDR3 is CASSLVTSGEETQYF. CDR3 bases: TGTGCCAGCAGCTTAGTGACTAGCGGGGAGGAGACCCAGTACTTC.

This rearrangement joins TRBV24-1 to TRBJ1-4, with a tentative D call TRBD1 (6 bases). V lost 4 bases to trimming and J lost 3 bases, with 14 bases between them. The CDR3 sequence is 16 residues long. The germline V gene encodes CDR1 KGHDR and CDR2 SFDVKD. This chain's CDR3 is CATSDPRTDPNEKLFF. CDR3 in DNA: TGTGCCACCAGTGACCCCAGGACAGACCCTAATGAAAAACTGTTTTTT.

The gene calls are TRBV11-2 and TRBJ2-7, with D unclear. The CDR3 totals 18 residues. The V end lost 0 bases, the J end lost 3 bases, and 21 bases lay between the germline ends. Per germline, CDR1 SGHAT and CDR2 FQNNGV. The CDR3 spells CASSLEAGSRERHYEQYF. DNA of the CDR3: TGTGCCAGCAGCTTAGAGGCTGGGTCACGCGAGCGTCACTACGAGCAGTACTTC. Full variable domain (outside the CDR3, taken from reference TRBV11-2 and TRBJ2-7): EAGVAQSPRYKIIEKRQSVAFWCNPISGHATLYWYQQILGQGPKLLIQFQNNGVVDDSQLPKDRFSAERLKGVDSTLKIQPAKLEDSAVYLCASSLEAGSRERHYEQYFGPGTRLTVT.

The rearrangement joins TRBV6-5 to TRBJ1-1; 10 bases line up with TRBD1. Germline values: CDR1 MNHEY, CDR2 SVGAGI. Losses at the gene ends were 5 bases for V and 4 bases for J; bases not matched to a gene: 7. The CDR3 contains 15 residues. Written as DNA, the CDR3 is TGTGCCAGCAGTAGACAGGGGGCGCTTGGCACTGAAGCTTTCTTT. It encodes CASSRQGALGTEAFF.

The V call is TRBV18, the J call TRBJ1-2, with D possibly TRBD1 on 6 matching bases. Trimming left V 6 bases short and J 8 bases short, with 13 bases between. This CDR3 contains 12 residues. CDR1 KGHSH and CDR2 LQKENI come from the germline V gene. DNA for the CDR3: TGTGCCAGCTCTCCAGGGGCGCAGGGCTACACCTTC. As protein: CASSPGAQGYTF.

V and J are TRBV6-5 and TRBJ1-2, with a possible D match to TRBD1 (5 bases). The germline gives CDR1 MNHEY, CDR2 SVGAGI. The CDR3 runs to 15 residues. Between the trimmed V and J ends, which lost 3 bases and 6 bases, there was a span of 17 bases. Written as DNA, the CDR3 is TGTGCCAGCAGTTATCTCTCTGAGACAGCAGATGGCTACACCTTC. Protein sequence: CASSYLSETADGYTF.

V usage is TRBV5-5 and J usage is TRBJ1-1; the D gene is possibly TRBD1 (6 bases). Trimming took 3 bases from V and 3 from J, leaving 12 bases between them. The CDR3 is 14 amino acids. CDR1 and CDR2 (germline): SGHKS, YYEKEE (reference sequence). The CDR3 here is CASSSGTPYTEAFF. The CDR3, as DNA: TGTGCCAGCAGCTCGGGGACACCCTACACTGAAGCTTTCTTT.